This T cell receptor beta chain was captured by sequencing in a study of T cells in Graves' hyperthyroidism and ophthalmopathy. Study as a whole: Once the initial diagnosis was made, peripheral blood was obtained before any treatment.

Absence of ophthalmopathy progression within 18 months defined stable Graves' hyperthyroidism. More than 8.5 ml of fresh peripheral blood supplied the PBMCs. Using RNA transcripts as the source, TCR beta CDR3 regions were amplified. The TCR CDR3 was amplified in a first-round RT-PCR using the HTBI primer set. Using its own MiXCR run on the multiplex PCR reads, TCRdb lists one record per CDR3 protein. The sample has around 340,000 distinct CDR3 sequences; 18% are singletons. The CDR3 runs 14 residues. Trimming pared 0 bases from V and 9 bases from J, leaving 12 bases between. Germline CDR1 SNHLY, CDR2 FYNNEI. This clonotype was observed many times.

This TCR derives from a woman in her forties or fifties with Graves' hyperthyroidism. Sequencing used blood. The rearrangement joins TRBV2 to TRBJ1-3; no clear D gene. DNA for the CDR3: TGTGCCAGCAGTGAAGCGCTGGGTTCGAGCACCATATATTTT. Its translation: CASSEALGSSTIYF.